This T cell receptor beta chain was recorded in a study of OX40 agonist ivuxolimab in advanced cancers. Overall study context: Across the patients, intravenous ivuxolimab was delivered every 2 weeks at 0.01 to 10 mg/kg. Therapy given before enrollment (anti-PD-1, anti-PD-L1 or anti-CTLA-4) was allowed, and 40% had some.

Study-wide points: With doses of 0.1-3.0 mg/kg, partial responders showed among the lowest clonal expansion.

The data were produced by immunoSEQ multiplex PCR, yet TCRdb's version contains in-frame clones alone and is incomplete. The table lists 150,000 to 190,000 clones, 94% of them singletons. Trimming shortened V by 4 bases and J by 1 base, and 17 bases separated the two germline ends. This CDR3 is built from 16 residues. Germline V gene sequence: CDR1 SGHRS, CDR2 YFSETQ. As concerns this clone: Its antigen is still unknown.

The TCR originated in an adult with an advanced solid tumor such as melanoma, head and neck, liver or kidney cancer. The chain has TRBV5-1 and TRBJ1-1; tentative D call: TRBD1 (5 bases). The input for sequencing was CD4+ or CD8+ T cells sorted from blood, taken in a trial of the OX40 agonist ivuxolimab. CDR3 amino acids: CASSKETVTSNTEAFF. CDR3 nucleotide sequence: TGCGCCAGCAGCAAGGAGACAGTCACCTCGAACACTGAAGCTTTCTTT.